This entry lists 31 T cell receptor beta chains sequenced from one sample in a study of early T cells in non-severe SARS-CoV-2 infection. TCRdb reanalysed the 5' RACE reads using MiXCR and keeps one entry per CDR3 protein. The repertoire consists of about 110,000 distinct CDR3 sequences, with approximately 10% occurring once and the leading ten covering about 8%. Specimen: whole blood. All receptors derive from an adult who was a healthcare worker with PCR-confirmed SARS-CoV-2 infection or an uninfected control (not recorded which).

This clonotype was detected a few times. J is TRBJ2-1 and V is TRBV7-9; D perhaps matches TRBD2 (5 bases). V was trimmed by 0 bases and J by 7 bases, leaving 7 bases between them. Germline CDR1 SEHNR, CDR2 FQNEAQ (reference sequence). The CDR3 contains 13 residues. The chain's CDR3 is CASSLAPGNEQFF. CDR3 in DNA: TGTGCCAGCAGCTTAGCGCCGGGGAATGAGCAGTTCTTC.

This clonotype was recorded many times. The chain employs TRBV4-1 and TRBJ1-1; TRBD1 is a possible D gene (6 bases). The CDR3 is 12 amino acids. CDR1 is MGHRA and CDR2 is YSYEKL in the germline V gene. The germline V and J ends were trimmed by 3 bases and 7 bases, with 9 bases remaining between them. For the CDR3, the DNA is TGCGCCAGCAGCCAGGGGACACATGAAGCTTTCTTT. This encodes CASSQGTHEAFF.

V gene TRBV28 combines with J gene TRBJ2-5; D tentatively reads TRBD1 or TRBD2 (7 bases each). Germline V CDR1 and CDR2: MDHEN, SYDVKM. The CDR3 loop spans 12 amino acids. The V gene lost 8 bases and the J gene lost 4 bases, with 11 bases spanning the gap. In DNA, the CDR3 is TGTGCCAGCGGGAGGGGGCGAGAGACCCAGTACTTC. It yields the protein CASGRGRETQYF. Full variable domain (rest looked up from reference TRBV28 and TRBJ2-5): DVKVTQSSRYLVKRTGEKVFLECVQDMDHENMFWYRQDPGLGLRLIYFSYDVKMKEKGDIPEGYSVSREKKERFSLILESASTNQTSMYLCASGRGRETQYFGPGTRLLVL.

This clonotype was seen ten or more times. CDR3 coding DNA: TGTGCCAGCAGCTTAGAGTATGGGAACACTGAAGCTTTCTTT. As protein: CASSLEYGNTEAFF. The chain has TRBV7-8 and TRBJ1-1; D is uncertain. The germline gives CDR1 SGHVS, CDR2 FQNEAQ. CDR3 length equals 14 residues. V was clipped by 1 base and J by 1 base, with 7 bases between them.

This clonotype turned up a few times. The chain is built from TRBV6-5 and TRBJ2-7; either TRBD1 or TRBD2 may fit D (7 bases each). Germline CDR1 is MNHEY and CDR2 is SVGAGI. This CDR3 is 16 amino acids long. V lost 6 bases and J lost 0, with 18 bases in between. The CDR3 protein is CASSPRGGQISYEQYF. CDR3 sequence (DNA): TGTGCCAGCAGCCCTAGGGGGGGACAGATCTCCTACGAGCAGTACTTC.

This clonotype was counted a few times. The chain carries TRBV15 and TRBJ2-5; TRBD1 matches 10 bases. The CDR3 length is 15 residues. J lost 5 bases, V lost 3 bases, and 6 bases had no gene match. Looked up from germline, CDR1 is LNHNV and CDR2 is YYDKDF (reference sequence). CDR3 DNA sequence: TGTGCCACCAGCAGCACCGGGACAGGGGCCGAGACCCAGTACTTC. Encoded protein: CATSSTGTGAETQYF.

This rearrangement joins TRBV7-9 to TRBJ2-7; no clear D. CDR3 length: 14 amino acids. Germline CDR1 and CDR2: SEHNR and FQNEAQ (reference sequence). Trimming stripped 1 base from V and 2 bases from J, with 9 bases between. CDR3 bases: TGTGCCAGCAGCTTAGTGCTCCATCCCTACGAGCAGTACTTC. Translating gives CASSLVLHPYEQYF. Full variable domain (outside the CDR3, taken from reference TRBV7-9 and TRBJ2-7): DTGVSQNPRHKITKRGQNVTFRCDPISEHNRLYWYRQTLGQGPEFLTYFQNEAQLEKSRLLSDRFSAERPKGSFSTLEIQRTEQGDSAMYLCASSLVLHPYEQYFGPGTRLTVT.

The chain recombines TRBV4-1 with TRBJ2-1; 11 nucleotides agree with TRBD2. The germline gives CDR1 MGHRA, CDR2 YSYEKL. Germline trimming cut 0 bases from V and 4 bases from J; bases unmatched to any gene: 5. There are 17 residues in the CDR3. CDR3 sequence reads: CASSQDELAGEYNEQFF. As DNA, the CDR3 is TGCGCCAGCAGCCAAGACGAACTAGCGGGAGAATACAATGAGCAGTTCTTC.

The chain has TRBV7-9 and TRBJ2-3; 14 bases agree with TRBD2. The CDR3 is 17 residues long. From germline, CDR1 is SEHNR and CDR2 FQNEAQ (reference sequence). After removal of 5 bases from V and 6 bases from J, the junction contained 10 bases not matched to a gene. The CDR3 loop is CASSAGTSGSSGDTQYF. The CDR3 coding sequence is TGTGCCAGCAGCGCCGGGACTAGCGGGAGTTCAGGGGATACGCAGTATTTT. The full variable domain, with the rest looked up from reference TRBV7-9 and TRBJ2-3, is DTGVSQNPRHKITKRGQNVTFRCDPISEHNRLYWYRQTLGQGPEFLTYFQNEAQLEKSRLLSDRFSAERPKGSFSTLEIQRTEQGDSAMYLCASSAGTSGSSGDTQYFGPGTRLTVL.

This chain links TRBV3-1 with TRBJ1-4, with D possibly matching TRBD1 (5 bases). Trimming took off 3 bases at V and 9 bases at J, with 8 bases between the two ends. Germline V CDR1 and CDR2: LGHDT, YNNKEL (reference sequence). The CDR3 is 12 amino acids. The CDR3: CASSQGRKKLFF. The CDR3 DNA sequence: TGTGCCAGCAGCCAGGGGCGGAAAAAACTGTTTTTT.

As regards this clonotype: A read error may explain this, as a much larger clone is one base away. The chain carries TRBV12-3 or TRBV12-4 and TRBJ1-1; TRBD1 might be the D (5 bases). The CDR3 runs 14 residues. CDR3 sequence (DNA): TGTACCAGCAGTTTATCGGCGCGGCAGGGCGCAGCTTTCTTT. This sequence encodes CTSSLSARQGAAFF.

The gene calls are TRBV5-1 and TRBJ2-1; 10 bases agree with TRBD2. The junction had 9 bases not matched to a gene; V was cut back by 6 bases and J by 0 bases. The CDR3 spans 17 residues. Germline V lookup: CDR1 SGHRS, CDR2 YFSETQ. The CDR3 region is CASTLAGGQSSYNEQFF. CDR3 nucleotides: TGCGCCAGCACCTTAGCGGGAGGACAGAGCTCCTACAATGAGCAGTTCTTC. Complete variable domain (other parts from reference TRBV5-1 and TRBJ2-1): KAGVTQTPRYLIKTRGQQVTLSCSPISGHRSVSWYQQTPGQGLQFLFEYFSETQRNKGNFPGRFSGRQFSNSRSEMNVSTLELGDSALYLCASTLAGGQSSYNEQFFGPGTRLTVL.

This clonotype showed up just a few times. The chain is built from TRBV7-9 and TRBJ1-2, with 7 bases lining up with TRBD1. The V segment lost 5 bases and the J segment 3 bases; nucleotides outside the gene matches: 12. CDR1 and CDR2 from the germline V gene are SEHNR and FQNEAQ (reference sequence). There are 16 residues in the CDR3. Here the CDR3 DNA reads TGTGCCAGCAGCAACCGACAGGGAGAGGTTGACTATGGCTACACCTTC. Its translation: CASSNRQGEVDYGYTF.

This clonotype was seen many times. This chain connects TRBV29-1 to TRBJ1-2; D unresolved. This CDR3 spans 11 amino acids. Germline V lookup: CDR1 SQVTM, CDR2 ANQGSEA. Trimming removed 6 bases at V and 4 bases at J, with 9 bases between. CDR3 coding DNA: TGCAGCGTCCCGGTAGCCTATGGCTACACCTTC. It yields the protein CSVPVAYGYTF. The full variable domain, completed using reference TRBV29-1 and TRBJ1-2, is SAVISQKPSRDICQRGTSLTIQCQVDSQVTMMFWYRQQPGQSLTLIATANQGSEATYESGFVIDKFPISRPNLTFSTLTVSNMSPEDSSIYLCSVPVAYGYTFGSGTRLTVV.

Ten or more counts support this clonotype. V and J are TRBV3-1 and TRBJ2-7; 7 bases map to TRBD1. Germline V gene sequence: CDR1 LGHDT, CDR2 YNNKEL (reference sequence). Losses at the gene ends were 4 bases for V and 3 bases for J; bases not matched to a gene: 6. CDR3 size: 14 residues. CDR3 protein: CASSPGTALYEQYF. For the CDR3, the DNA is TGTGCCAGCAGCCCGGGGACAGCCCTCTACGAGCAGTACTTC.

This clonotype was found many times. The gene calls are TRBV20-1 and TRBJ2-7, with TRBD2 identical over 14 bases. From germline, CDR1 is DFQATT and CDR2 SNEGSKA (reference sequence). The CDR3 sequence is 19 residues long. V shed 0 bases and J 2 bases; nucleotides not matched to a gene: 12. The CDR3 here is CSARDIPGLAGDRAYEQYF. CDR3 nucleotide sequence: TGCAGTGCTAGAGACATTCCGGGACTAGCGGGAGACAGAGCCTACGAGCAGTACTTC.

This clonotype showed up many times. The chain links TRBV11-2 to TRBJ1-4, with D maybe TRBD1 (5 bases). V was trimmed by 0 bases and J by 8 bases, leaving 13 bases between them. The V gene's germline CDR1 is SGHAT and CDR2 FQNNGV. The CDR3 runs to 15 residues. CDR3 sequence: CASSLEGRATEKLFF. CDR3 DNA sequence: TGTGCCAGCAGCTTAGAGGGCAGGGCCACGGAAAAACTGTTTTTT.

This clonotype was recorded at least ten times. J is TRBJ2-3 and V is TRBV5-4; 9 bases agree with TRBD2. The J segment lost 2 bases and the V segment lost 0 bases, leaving 4 bases of the junction unmatched. This CDR3 region has 16 residues. The germline gives CDR1 SGHNT, CDR2 YYREEE (reference sequence). The CDR3 DNA reads as TGTGCCAGCAGCTTGGACGGCGGGAGGGACACAGATACGCAGTATTTT. Protein sequence: CASSLDGGRDTDTQYF.

This clonotype was recorded a few times. This sequence joins TRBV9 and TRBJ2-6; D remains ambiguous. Germline V gene data show CDR1 as SGDLS and CDR2 as YYNGEE. This CDR3 is built from 16 residues. V was clipped by 2 bases and J by 0 bases, with 9 bases between them. CDR3 protein: CASSVGGDSGANVLTF. Written as DNA, the CDR3 is TGTGCCAGCAGCGTGGGCGGAGACTCTGGGGCCAACGTCCTGACTTTC.

This clonotype appeared a few times. The chain uses TRBV5-6 and TRBJ2-7; possibly TRBD1 for D (5 bases). V was clipped by 2 bases and J by 3 bases, with 9 bases between them. CDR3 length: 13 amino acids. Germline CDR1 SGHDT, CDR2 YYEEEE. CDR3 region: CASSLAGHYEQYF. The CDR3 nucleotides read TGTGCCAGCAGCTTAGCAGGACACTACGAGCAGTACTTC.

J is TRBJ2-2 and V is TRBV12-3 or TRBV12-4, with D perhaps matching TRBD1 or TRBD2 (5 bases each). This CDR3 spans 13 amino acids. Trimming cost V 7 bases and J 6 bases, with 12 bases left between them. CDR3 sequence (DNA): TGTGCCAGCACCCTGGGACCAGCCGGGGAGCTGTTTTTT. This translates into CASTLGPAGELFF.

On this clonotype itself: The conserved phenylalanine or tryptophan is not found at the CDR3 terminus, so this likely reflects a read error. The gene calls are TRBV7-2 and TRBJ2-6; D is perhaps TRBD2 (6 bases). This CDR3 comprises 19 residues. CDR1 SGHTA and CDR2 FQGNSA come from the germline V gene. With 5 bases removed from V and 0 bases from J, the gap between germline ends came to 20 bases. In nucleotides, the CDR3 is TGTGCCAGCAGCGCCCCGGGACTCCTTCCCCACTCTGGGGCCAACGTCCTGACTCTC. Translation: CASSAPGLLPHSGANVLTL.

This clonotype was found many times. The genes are TRBV20-1 and TRBJ2-7; no firm D call. Germline loops: CDR1 DFQATT, CDR2 SNEGSKA (reference sequence). The CDR3 has 13 amino acids. Trimming pared 3 bases from V and 5 bases from J, leaving 14 bases between. CDR3 sequence: CSARSLLNHEQYF. Written as DNA, the CDR3 is TGCAGTGCTAGGAGCCTCCTTAACCACGAGCAGTACTTC.

CDR3 residues: CASSLAGQLLGYTF. The CDR3 nucleotides are TGTGCCAGCAGTTTAGCCGGACAGCTTCTTGGCTACACCTTC. The chain is built from TRBV28 and TRBJ1-2, with D maybe TRBD1 (6 bases). Germline lookup yields CDR1 MDHEN and CDR2 SYDVKM. V dropped 2 bases and J dropped 7 bases, with 14 bases sitting between them. The CDR3 length is 14 residues.

This clonotype was detected ten times or more. Because the CDR3's place on the DNA is in doubt, the DNA is left out and the CDR3 is given as listed by TCRdb. This sequence joins TRBV21-1 and TRBJ2-7; the DNA was not compared with TRBD2, the D call given in the table. TRBV21-1 is described as a pseudogene. The CDR3 length is 17 residues, termini included. This CDR3 is CASSNWAYGIPPYEQYF.

This clonotype appeared a few times. This chain links TRBV7-6 with TRBJ1-4; D gene unclear. This CDR3 spans 14 amino acids. V gave up 1 base and J gave up 7 bases, with 10 bases separating them. CDR1 is SGHVS, CDR2 FNYEAQ, per germline. The CDR3 protein is CASSLVSGIEKLFF. The DNA for the CDR3 is TGTGCCAGCAGCTTAGTCTCGGGCATTGAAAAACTGTTTTTT.

In this sample, this clonotype turned up many times. V gene TRBV20-1 combines with J gene TRBJ2-7; tentatively, D is TRBD1 (6 bases). The V end lost 3 bases, the J end lost 4 bases, and 10 bases lay between the germline ends. Germline V CDR1 and CDR2: DFQATT, SNEGSKA (reference sequence). This CDR3 contains 12 residues. CDR3 in amino acids: CSASVGQYEQYF. The CDR3 DNA sequence: TGCAGTGCTAGTGTTGGACAGTACGAGCAGTACTTC.

The CDR3 loop reads CASSEDRRYTNQPQHF. The CDR3, as DNA: TGTGCCAGCAGTGAAGACAGGCGATATACCAATCAGCCCCAGCATTTT. This rearrangement joins TRBV6-1 to TRBJ1-5; D may be TRBD1 (5 bases). Germline CDR1 MNHNS, CDR2 SASEGT. V lost 1 base to trimming and J lost 3 bases, with 13 bases between them. This CDR3 is 16 amino acids long.

This clonotype was detected ten times or more. V is TRBV5-4 and J is TRBJ2-5; D possibly corresponds to TRBD2 (5 bases). Germline loops: CDR1 SGHNT, CDR2 YYREEE (reference sequence). The CDR3 runs to 15 residues. V shed 4 bases and J shed 2 bases, with 15 bases lying between them. Here the CDR3 reads CASSLEVAPQETQYF. In DNA, the CDR3 is TGTGCCAGCAGCCTGGAGGTTGCACCGCAAGAGACCCAGTACTTC.

The chain combines TRBV15 with TRBJ2-7; TRBD1 matches 7 bases. Germline trimming cut 0 bases from V and 4 bases from J; bases unmatched to any gene: 9. Germline V gives CDR1 LNHNV, CDR2 YYDKDF (reference sequence). This CDR3 has 16 amino acids. CDR3 residues: CATSRDSEGQYYEQYF. The CDR3 bases are TGTGCCACCAGCAGAGATTCAGAGGGACAGTATTACGAGCAGTACTTC.

In its sample, this clonotype was seen a few times. V usage is TRBV2 and J usage is TRBJ2-3; TRBD2 is a possible D gene (6 bases). The germline CDR1 and CDR2 sequences are SNHLY and FYNNEI. The CDR3 loop spans 10 amino acids. V lost 8 bases and J 6 bases, leaving 6 bases between the germline ends. The CDR3 nucleotides are TGTGCCAGCGGAGGGGATACGCAGTATTTT. The encoded protein is CASGGDTQYF.